This T cell receptor beta chain stems from a study of lymphopenia after photon versus proton radiotherapy. Study observations and caveats: Under photons, naive T cells and diversity fell while effector/memory populations rose. A bigger post-nadir fall in TCR diversity correlated inversely with survival time in deceased patients. Post-nadir diversity loss with photons came from oligoclonal expansion, particularly CD8+ Temra cells. Only patients who died were analyzed for survival; proton advantage is unproven.

Only in-frame clones appear in the TCRdb table, and some are missing; sequencing was by immunoSEQ multiplex PCR. The sample consists of roughly 40,000 clones, about 86% of them appearing once. J gave up 3 bases and V 3 bases, and 3 bases lay outside the gene matches. This CDR3 region has 14 residues. Germline V gene sequence: CDR1 SGHRS, CDR2 YFSETQ. With regard to this clone: Its specificity is not known.

The clonotype was recovered from a woman between 65 and 79 years old with pancreatic cancer. Some clones in this sample may be carry-over from other donors' samples. V gene TRBV5-1 combines with J gene TRBJ1-1, with 9 bases matching TRBD1. The source was peripheral blood, collected from a patient treated with proton-based radiotherapy. The CDR3 is CASSYRDRDTEAFF. CDR3 bases: TGCGCCAGCAGCTACCGGGACAGGGACACTGAAGCTTTCTTT.